These 12 T cell receptor beta chains were all obtained from the same sample, sequenced in a study of CD8+CD57+ T cells in acquired aplastic anemia. Whoever was chosen for sequencing had shown CD8+CD57+ cell expansion by flow cytometry. Genomic DNA served as template for TCR beta VDJ and CDR3 profiling. Each CDR3 protein is one row after TCRdb ran MiXCR on the reads. This sample has 150,000 to 200,000 distinct CDR3 sequences, with 40% to 50% found just once. Sequenced sample: sorted CD4+, CD8+, or CD8+CD57+ T cells (not recorded which) from PBMCs. The receptors originated from a human donor with aplastic anemia.

The J gene is TRBJ1-1, the V gene TRBV25-1, with 7 positions matching TRBD1. Germline-derived CDR1 and CDR2 are MGHDK and SYGVNS. The CDR3 covers 14 residues. V trimming: 7 bases; J trimming: 0 bases; junction bases outside the gene matches: 5. CDR3 loop: CASKETGLNTEAFF. Written as DNA, the CDR3 is TGTGCCAGCAAAGAGACAGGGCTGAACACTGAAGCTTTCTTT. Complete variable domain (other parts from reference TRBV25-1 and TRBJ1-1): EADIYQTPRYLVIGTGKKITLECSQTMGHDKMYWYQQDPGMELHLIHYSYGVNSTEKGDLSSESTVSRIRTEHFPLTLESARPSHTSQYLCASKETGLNTEAFFGQGTRLTVV.

This clonotype was counted between two and nine times. The rearrangement links TRBV6-4 to TRBJ2-3; D not resolved. The germline V gene encodes CDR1 MRHNA and CDR2 SNTAGT. V was clipped by 7 bases and J by 3 bases, with 14 bases between them. The CDR3 has 14 residues. CDR3 residues: CASTYRLGTDTQYF. The CDR3 DNA is TGTGCCAGCACCTATAGACTGGGGACAGATACGCAGTATTTT.

This chain links TRBV20-1 with TRBJ2-7; 8 bases map to TRBD1. The trim removed 1 base at V and 2 bases at J, leaving 4 bases unmatched. The CDR3 has 14 amino acids. The germline V gene has CDR1 DFQATT and CDR2 SNEGSKA (reference sequence). CDR3 sequence: CSARVPQGAYEQYF. The DNA for the CDR3 is TGCAGTGCTAGAGTCCCACAGGGGGCCTACGAGCAGTACTTC.

As concerns this clonotype: No conserved phenylalanine or tryptophan is present at the end of the CDR3, so a read error is the likely explanation. The chain has TRBV16 and TRBJ2-7; 13 bases fit TRBD2. The CDR3 length is 17 residues. V dropped 0 bases and J dropped 7; count of bases not matched to a gene: 9. The germline V gene has CDR1 KGHSY and CDR2 FQNENV. CDR3 sequence (DNA): TGTGCCAGCAGCCAATCGACTAGCGGGGGGTCCCTCAGGGAGCAGTACCTC. Amino acids: CASSQSTSGGSLREQYL.

This clonotype was detected ten times or more. CDR3 in DNA: TGTGCCAGCAGCCCTACGGGGGGACTAGCGACAGGCACAGATACGCAGTATTTT. Its translation is CASSPTGGLATGTDTQYF. The chain carries TRBV9 and TRBJ2-3; TRBD2 aligns across 10 bases. This CDR3 spans 18 amino acids. V lost 4 bases and J lost 1; bases outside the gene matches: 12. Per germline, CDR1 SGDLS and CDR2 YYNGEE.

Ten or more counts support this clonotype. The gene calls are TRBV10-1 and TRBJ2-3; D is unresolved. This CDR3 is 13 amino acids long. The V end was cut by 4 bases, the J end by 8 bases, with 13 bases between. The germline CDR1 and CDR2 sequences are WNHNN and SYGVQD (reference sequence). The CDR3 coding sequence is TGCGCCAGCAGTGGGACCCACCCAAGTACGCAGTATTTT. Its protein product is CASSGTHPSTQYF.

Concerning this clonotype itself: A single base separates this from a much larger clone, so it may be a read error. The gene calls are TRBV5-1 and TRBJ2-3; 7 nucleotides match TRBD2. The CDR3 has 18 amino acids. CDR1 SGHRS and CDR2 YFSETQ come from the germline V gene. The CDR3 DNA follows: TGCGCCAGCAGCTCCCAATTAGCGGGCCTTAGGGGAGCAGATACGCACTATTTT. The encoded protein is CASSSQLAGLRGADTHYF.

At least ten counts were recorded for this clonotype. The V and J genes are TRBV9 and TRBJ1-1; D gene unclear. The CDR3 has 13 amino acids. Germline V gives CDR1 SGDLS, CDR2 YYNGEE. V lost 4 bases and J 0 bases, leaving 7 bases between the germline ends. The CDR3 protein is CASSFRVNTEAFF. As DNA, the CDR3 is TGTGCCAGCAGCTTCCGAGTGAACACTGAAGCTTTCTTT.

This clonotype was seen at least ten times. This chain uses TRBV12-3 or TRBV12-4 with TRBJ1-1, with D perhaps matching TRBD1 (5 bases). The CDR3 contains 16 residues. Trimming pared 6 bases from V and 3 bases from J, leaving 20 bases between. CDR3 region: CASSYRDVRRDTEAFF. In nucleotides, the CDR3 is TGTGCCAGCAGCTACCGGGACGTCCGGAGGGACACTGAAGCTTTCTTT.

The chain employs TRBV6-1 and TRBJ1-5, with 10 bases fitting TRBD1. CDR1 is MNHNS and CDR2 is SASEGT in the germline V gene. CDR3 length: 18 amino acids. The J segment lost 0 bases and the V segment lost 6 bases, leaving 11 bases of the junction unmatched. CDR3 nucleotide sequence: TGTGCCAGCAGCCACGGACAGGGGGTATCGAATAGCAATCAGCCCCAGCATTTT. It codes for CASSHGQGVSNSNQPQHF.

The V gene is TRBV29-1, the J gene TRBJ2-3; 8 positions match TRBD1. The CDR3 is 15 residues long. V lost 6 bases to trimming and J lost 2 bases; unmatched junction nucleotides: 10. Germline values: CDR1 SQVTM, CDR2 ANQGSEA. The CDR3 loop is CSVRDRITPTDTQYF. The CDR3 DNA reads as TGCAGCGTCCGGGACAGGATTACACCCACAGATACGCAGTATTTT.

V usage is TRBV11-2 and J usage is TRBJ1-2; 10 nucleotides agree with TRBD1. The germline gives CDR1 SGHAT, CDR2 FQNNGV. The CDR3 consists of 18 residues. The J segment lost 0 bases and the V segment lost 0 bases, leaving 7 bases of the junction unmatched. The CDR3 coding sequence is TGTGCCAGCAGCTTAGAACGCGACGGGACAGGGGCTAACTATGGCTACACCTTC. Its translation is CASSLERDGTGANYGYTF.